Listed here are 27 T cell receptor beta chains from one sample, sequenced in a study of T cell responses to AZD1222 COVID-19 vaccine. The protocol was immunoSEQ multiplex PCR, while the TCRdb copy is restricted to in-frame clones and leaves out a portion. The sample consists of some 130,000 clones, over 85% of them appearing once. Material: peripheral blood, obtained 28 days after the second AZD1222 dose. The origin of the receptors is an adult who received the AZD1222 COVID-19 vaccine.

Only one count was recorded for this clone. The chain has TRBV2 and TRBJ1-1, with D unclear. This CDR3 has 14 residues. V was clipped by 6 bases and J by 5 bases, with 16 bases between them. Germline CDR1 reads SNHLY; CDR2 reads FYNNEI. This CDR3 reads CASRQGPKATEAFF. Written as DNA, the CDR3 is TGTGCCAGCAGACAAGGCCCTAAGGCAACTGAAGCTTTCTTT.

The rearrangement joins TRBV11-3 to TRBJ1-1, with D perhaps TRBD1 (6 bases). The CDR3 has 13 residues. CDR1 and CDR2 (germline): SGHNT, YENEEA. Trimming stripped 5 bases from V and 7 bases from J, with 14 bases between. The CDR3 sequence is CASSPGGSSEAFF. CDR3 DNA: TGTGCCAGCAGCCCTGGGGGCAGCAGTGAAGCTTTCTTT.

CDR3 DNA sequence: TGTGCCAGCAGCGGGGGTGAAAAACTGTTTTTT. This sequence encodes CASSGGEKLFF. The V gene is TRBV5-4, the J gene TRBJ1-4, with a possible D match to TRBD1 (5 bases). Germline V gene lookup returns CDR1 SGHNT and CDR2 YYREEE (reference sequence). Trimming took 4 bases from V and 7 from J, leaving 5 bases between them. CDR3 length equals 11 residues.

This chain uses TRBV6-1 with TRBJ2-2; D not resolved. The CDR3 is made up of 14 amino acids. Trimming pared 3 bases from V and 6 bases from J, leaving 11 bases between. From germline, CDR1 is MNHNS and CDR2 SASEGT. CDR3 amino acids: CASSESTWAGELFF. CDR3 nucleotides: TGTGCCAGCAGTGAGTCTACGTGGGCCGGGGAGCTGTTTTTT.

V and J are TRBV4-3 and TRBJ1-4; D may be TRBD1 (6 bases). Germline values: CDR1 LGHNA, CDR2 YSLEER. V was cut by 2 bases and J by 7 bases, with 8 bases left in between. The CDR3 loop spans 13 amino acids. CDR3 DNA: TGCGCCAGCAGCCAAAACAGGGCTGAAAAACTGTTTTTT. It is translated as CASSQNRAEKLFF.

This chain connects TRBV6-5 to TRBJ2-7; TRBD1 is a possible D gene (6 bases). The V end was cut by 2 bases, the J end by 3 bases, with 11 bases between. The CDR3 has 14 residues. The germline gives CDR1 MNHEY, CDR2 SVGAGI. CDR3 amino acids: CASSYRGKSYEQYF. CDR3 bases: TGTGCCAGCAGTTACAGGGGGAAAAGCTACGAGCAGTACTTC.

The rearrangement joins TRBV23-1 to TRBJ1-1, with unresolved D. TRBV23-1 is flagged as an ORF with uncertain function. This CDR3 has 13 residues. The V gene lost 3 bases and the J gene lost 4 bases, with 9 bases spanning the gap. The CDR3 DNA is TGCGCCAGCAGTCATTTAGTCGGCACTGAAGCTTTCTTT. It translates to CASSHLVGTEAFF.

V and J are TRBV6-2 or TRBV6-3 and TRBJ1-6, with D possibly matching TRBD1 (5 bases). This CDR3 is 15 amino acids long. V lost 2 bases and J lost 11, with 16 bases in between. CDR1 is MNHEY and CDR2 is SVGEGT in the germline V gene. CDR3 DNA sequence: TGTGCCAGCAGTTACAGTCCCGGCCTCAGGGCACCCCTCCACTTT. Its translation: CASSYSPGLRAPLHF.

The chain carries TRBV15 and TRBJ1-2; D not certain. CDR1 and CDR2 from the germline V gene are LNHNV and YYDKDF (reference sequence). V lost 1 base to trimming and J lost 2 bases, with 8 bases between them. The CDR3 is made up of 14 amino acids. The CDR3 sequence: CATSRVETNYGYTF. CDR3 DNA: TGTGCCACCAGCAGAGTAGAAACCAACTATGGCTACACCTTC.

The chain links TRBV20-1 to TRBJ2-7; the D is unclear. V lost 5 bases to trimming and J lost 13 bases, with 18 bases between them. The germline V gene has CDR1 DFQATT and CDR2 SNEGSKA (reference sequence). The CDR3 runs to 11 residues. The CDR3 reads CSASTNKVTYF. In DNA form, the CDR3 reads TGCAGTGCTTCTACGAATAAAGTTACCTACTTC.

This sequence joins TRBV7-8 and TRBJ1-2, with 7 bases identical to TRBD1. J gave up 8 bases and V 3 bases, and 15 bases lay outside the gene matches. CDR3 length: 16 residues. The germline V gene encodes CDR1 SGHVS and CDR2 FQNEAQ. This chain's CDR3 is CASSFQRLTGARGYTF. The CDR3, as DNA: TGTGCCAGCAGCTTCCAACGCTTAACAGGGGCGCGGGGCTACACCTTC.

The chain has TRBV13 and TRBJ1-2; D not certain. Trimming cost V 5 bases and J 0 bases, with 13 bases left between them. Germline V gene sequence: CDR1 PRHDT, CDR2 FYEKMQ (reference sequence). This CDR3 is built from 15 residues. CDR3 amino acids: CASSPGPGANYGYTF. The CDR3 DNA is TGTGCCAGCAGCCCTGGGCCAGGTGCTAACTATGGCTACACCTTC.

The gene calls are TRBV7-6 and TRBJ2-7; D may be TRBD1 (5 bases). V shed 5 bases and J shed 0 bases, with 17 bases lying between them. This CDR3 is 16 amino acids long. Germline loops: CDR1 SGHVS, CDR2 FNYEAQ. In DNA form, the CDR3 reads TGTGCCAGCAGCAACTCTACAGGAAAAAACTCCTACGAGCAGTACTTC. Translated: CASSNSTGKNSYEQYF.

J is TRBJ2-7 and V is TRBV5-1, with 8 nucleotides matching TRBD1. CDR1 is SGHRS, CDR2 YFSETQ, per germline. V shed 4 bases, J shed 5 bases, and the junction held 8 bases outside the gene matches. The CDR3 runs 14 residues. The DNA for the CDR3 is TGCGCCAGCAGCGAGGGACAGGAGTCTGACGAGCAGTACTTC. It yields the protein CASSEGQESDEQYF.

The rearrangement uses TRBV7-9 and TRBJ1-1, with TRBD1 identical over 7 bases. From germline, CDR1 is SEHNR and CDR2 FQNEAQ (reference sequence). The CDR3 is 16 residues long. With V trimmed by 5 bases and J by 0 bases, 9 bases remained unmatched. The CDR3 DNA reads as TGTGCCAGCAGCCCCACAGGGGTCGGGCTGAACACTGAAGCTTTCTTT. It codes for CASSPTGVGLNTEAFF.

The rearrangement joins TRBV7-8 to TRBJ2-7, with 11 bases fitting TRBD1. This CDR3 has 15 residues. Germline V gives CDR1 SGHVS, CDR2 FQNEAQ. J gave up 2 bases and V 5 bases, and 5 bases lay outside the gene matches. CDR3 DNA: TGTGCCAGCAGCCCGAGGGGACAGGGGGCCTACGAGCAGTACTTC. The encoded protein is CASSPRGQGAYEQYF.

The CDR3 DNA is TGTGCCATCAGTGTTCTCCCCAGGGGAGAGGATGGCTACACCTTC. Protein product: CAISVLPRGEDGYTF. The rearrangement links TRBV10-3 to TRBJ1-2; maybe TRBD1 (6 bases). The CDR3 totals 15 residues. V lost 4 bases and J 6 bases, leaving 18 bases between the germline ends. The germline CDR1 and CDR2 sequences are ENHRY and SYGVKD.

The DNA of the CDR3 is TGTGCCAGCAGCTTAGCGGACAGGGGCTCTGGGGCCAACGTCCTGACTTTC. Translation: CASSLADRGSGANVLTF. The chain joins TRBV7-8 to TRBJ2-6; 9 positions agree with TRBD1. Germline V gene lookup returns CDR1 SGHVS and CDR2 FQNEAQ. This CDR3 is 17 amino acids long. The V segment lost 0 bases and the J segment 0 bases; nucleotides outside the gene matches: 0.

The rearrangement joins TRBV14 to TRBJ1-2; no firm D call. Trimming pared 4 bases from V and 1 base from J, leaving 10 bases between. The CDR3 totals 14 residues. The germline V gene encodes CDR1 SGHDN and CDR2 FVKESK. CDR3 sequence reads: CASSPGRVNYGYTF. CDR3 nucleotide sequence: TGTGCCAGCAGCCCCGGGAGGGTTAACTATGGCTACACCTTC.

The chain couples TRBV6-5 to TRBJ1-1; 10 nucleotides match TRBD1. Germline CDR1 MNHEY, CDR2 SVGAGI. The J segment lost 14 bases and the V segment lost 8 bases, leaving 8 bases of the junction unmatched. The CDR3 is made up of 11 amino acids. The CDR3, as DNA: TGTGCCAGCGTTACGGGACAGGGGACCTTCTTT. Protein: CASVTGQGTFF.

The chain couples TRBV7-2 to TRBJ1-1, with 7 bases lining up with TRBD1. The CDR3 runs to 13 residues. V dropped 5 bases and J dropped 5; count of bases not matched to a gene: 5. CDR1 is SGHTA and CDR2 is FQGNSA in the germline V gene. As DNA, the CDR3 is TGTGCCAGCAGCATGGGACAGTTTACTGAAGCTTTCTTT. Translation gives CASSMGQFTEAFF.

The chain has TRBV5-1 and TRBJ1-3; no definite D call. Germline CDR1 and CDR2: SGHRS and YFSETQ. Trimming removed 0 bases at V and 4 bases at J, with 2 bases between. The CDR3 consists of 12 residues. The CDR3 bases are TGCGCCAGCAGCTTGGAGGGAAACACCATATATTTT. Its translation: CASSLEGNTIYF.

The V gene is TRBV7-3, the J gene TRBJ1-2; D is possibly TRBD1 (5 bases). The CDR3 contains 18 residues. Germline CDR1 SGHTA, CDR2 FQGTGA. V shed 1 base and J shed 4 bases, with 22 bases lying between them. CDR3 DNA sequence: TGTGCCAGCAGCTTAAGGCCGGATAAAAAAGGAGGGGTCTATGGCTACACCTTC. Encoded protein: CASSLRPDKKGGVYGYTF.

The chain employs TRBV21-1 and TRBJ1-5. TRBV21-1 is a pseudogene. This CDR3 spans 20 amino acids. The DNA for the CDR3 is TGTGCCAGCAGCAAAGATTCACAGAGTAGGACGAAATATAGCAATCAGCCCCAGCATTTT. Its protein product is CASSKDSQSRTKYSNQPQHF.

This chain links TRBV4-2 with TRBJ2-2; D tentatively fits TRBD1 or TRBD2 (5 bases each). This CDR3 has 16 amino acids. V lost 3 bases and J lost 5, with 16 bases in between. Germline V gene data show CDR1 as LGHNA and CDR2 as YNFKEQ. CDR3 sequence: CASSQKLWGKTGELFF. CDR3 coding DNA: TGTGCCAGCAGCCAGAAGCTTTGGGGGAAGACCGGGGAGCTGTTTTTT.

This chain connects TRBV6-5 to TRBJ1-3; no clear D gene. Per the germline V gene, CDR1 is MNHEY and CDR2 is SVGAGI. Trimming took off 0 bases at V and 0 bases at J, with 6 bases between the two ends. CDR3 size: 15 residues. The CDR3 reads CASSYSRYSGNTIYF. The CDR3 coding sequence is TGTGCCAGCAGTTACTCGCGGTACTCTGGAAACACCATATATTTT.

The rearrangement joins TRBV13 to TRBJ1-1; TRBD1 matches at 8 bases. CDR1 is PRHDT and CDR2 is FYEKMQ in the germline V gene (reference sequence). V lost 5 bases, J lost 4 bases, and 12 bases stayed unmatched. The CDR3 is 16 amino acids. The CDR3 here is CASSIFLQGGRTEAFF. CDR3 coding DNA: TGTGCCAGCAGCATTTTTTTACAGGGGGGGCGCACTGAAGCTTTCTTT.